The 22 T cell receptor beta chains below come from one sample, sequenced in a study of regulatory T cells in long-lasting Graves disease. Sample time point: newly diagnosed GD, antithyroid drugs for less than 3 months. PBMC-extracted RNA yielded the TCR library. CDR3-region Arm-PCR and iRepertoire HTBI primers produced the TCR beta libraries. TCRdb ran MiXCR on the multiplex PCR reads and lists one entry per CDR3 protein. Found here are hundreds of thousands of distinct CDR3 sequences, about 16% of them singletons; the top ten hold just under 25%. In addition, the sample was reused for a study of T cells in Graves' hyperthyroidism and ophthalmopathy.

Sequences were derived from peripheral blood mononuclear cells (PBMCs), sampled at new diagnosis, from a patient treated with antithyroid drugs. These receptors all come from a woman aged 40-60 years with Graves disease.

This clonotype was seen at least ten times. This chain uses TRBV5-1 with TRBJ1-1; 8 nucleotides line up with TRBD1. Germline CDR1 SGHRS, CDR2 YFSETQ. With V trimmed by 3 bases and J by 5 bases, 9 bases remained unmatched. The CDR3 spans 15 residues. The CDR3 loop is CASSYLTGDMTEAFF. CDR3 bases: TGCGCCAGCAGCTACCTGACAGGGGATATGACTGAAGCTTTCTTT.

This clonotype was recorded a few times. The rearrangement links TRBV2 to TRBJ2-1, with D maybe TRBD2 (7 bases). The germline V and J ends were trimmed by 4 bases and 3 bases, with 16 bases remaining between them. The CDR3 is 16 residues long. Germline loops: CDR1 SNHLY, CDR2 FYNNEI. The CDR3 here is CASSGAGAPLYNEQFF. DNA of the CDR3: TGTGCCAGCAGTGGGGCGGGGGCTCCACTCTACAATGAGCAGTTCTTC.

At least ten counts were recorded for this clonotype. The V call is TRBV6-1, the J call TRBJ2-7, with TRBD1 identical over 9 bases. CDR1 is MNHNS and CDR2 is SASEGT in the germline V gene. J gave up 5 bases and V 4 bases, and 3 bases lay outside the gene matches. The CDR3 sequence is 13 residues long. The CDR3 sequence: CASSVQGAHEQYF. The CDR3 DNA sequence: TGTGCCAGCAGTGTACAGGGGGCTCACGAGCAGTACTTC.

Ten or more counts support this clonotype. This chain joins TRBV9 and TRBJ1-5; D unresolved. Germline CDR1 and CDR2: SGDLS and YYNGEE. The CDR3 contains 13 residues. Trimming stripped 2 bases from V and 6 bases from J, with 9 bases between. The CDR3 spells CASSVSESQPQHF. The CDR3 DNA is TGTGCCAGCAGCGTGTCAGAAAGTCAGCCCCAGCATTTT.

This clonotype occurred a few times. V and J are TRBV2 and TRBJ2-5, with a tentative D call TRBD1 (5 bases). Germline CDR1 and CDR2: SNHLY and FYNNEI. The CDR3 contains 12 residues. Trimming left V 7 bases short and J 5 bases short, with 11 bases between. CDR3 bases: TGTGCCAGCACTCAGGGTGGCGAGACCCAGTACTTC. The encoded protein is CASTQGGETQYF. The entire variable domain, with the rest obtained from reference TRBV2 and TRBJ2-5, is as follows: EPEVTQTPSHQVTQMGQEVILRCVPISNHLYFYWYRQILGQKVEFLVSFYNNEISEKSEIFDDQFSVERPDGSNFTLKIRSTKLEDSAMYFCASTQGGETQYFGPGTRLLVL.

This clonotype came up many times. V usage is TRBV30 and J usage is TRBJ1-2, with a weak D call TRBD1 (5 bases). The germline CDR1 and CDR2 sequences are GTSNPN and SVGIG (reference sequence). CDR3 length equals 12 residues. V was pared by 2 bases and J by 7 bases, with 11 bases between. The chain's CDR3 is CAWSTGGGGYTF. The CDR3 DNA reads TGTGCCTGGAGTACAGGAGGTGGTGGCTACACCTTC.

This clonotype was seen a few times. The chain employs TRBV12-3 or TRBV12-4 and TRBJ1-1; D is perhaps TRBD1 (5 bases). This CDR3 region has 11 residues. V was trimmed by 5 bases and J by 10 bases, leaving 11 bases between them. The CDR3 spells CASSLHGGAFF. As DNA, the CDR3 is TGTGCCAGCAGTCTCCACGGGGGAGCTTTCTTT.

The CDR3 sequence: CASSERAYNSPLHF. In nucleotides, the CDR3 is TGTGCCAGCAGTGAAAGGGCCTATAATTCACCCCTCCACTTT. The chain carries TRBV25-1 and TRBJ1-6; D gene unclear. CDR1 is MGHDK and CDR2 is SYGVNS in the germline V gene. V lost 2 bases and J 2 bases, leaving 4 bases between the germline ends. The CDR3 length is 14 residues.

The V and J genes are TRBV6-1 and TRBJ1-1, with D unclear. Trimming stripped 7 bases from V and 6 bases from J, with 15 bases between. This CDR3 contains 13 residues. Germline CDR1 MNHNS, CDR2 SASEGT. The CDR3 spells CASNPSGVSEAFF. As DNA, the CDR3 is TGTGCCAGCAACCCTTCTGGGGTTTCTGAAGCTTTCTTT.

The V and J genes are TRBV3-1 and TRBJ1-6; no clear D gene. With 1 base removed from V and 10 bases from J, the gap between germline ends came to 11 bases. Germline-derived CDR1 and CDR2 are LGHDT and YNNKEL (reference sequence). This CDR3 has 14 residues. The CDR3 DNA follows: TGTGCCAGCAGCCAAGTTATTGGGAAATCACCCCTCCACTTT. It specifies CASSQVIGKSPLHF. Drawing the rest from reference TRBV3-1 and TRBJ1-6, the complete variable domain is DTAVSQTPKYLVTQMGNDKSIKCEQNLGHDTMYWYKQDSKKFLKIMFSYNNKELIINETVPNRFSPKSPDKAHLNLHINSLELGDSAVYFCASSQVIGKSPLHFGNGTRLTVT.

This clonotype turned up a few times. The J gene is TRBJ1-1, the V gene TRBV6-5; possibly TRBD1 for D (5 bases). Between the trimmed V and J ends, which lost 4 bases and 3 bases, there was a span of 12 bases. This CDR3 is built from 14 residues. Germline CDR1 is MNHEY and CDR2 is SVGAGI. CDR3 nucleotides: TGTGCCAGCAGTTTCGTCGACAGCTACACTGAAGCTTTCTTT. This gives the protein CASSFVDSYTEAFF.

This clonotype turned up a few times. The CDR3 sequence is CSARALPQGNTGELFF. The CDR3, as DNA: TGCAGTGCTAGAGCACTACCACAGGGGAACACCGGGGAGCTGTTTTTT. J is TRBJ2-2 and V is TRBV20-1; tentatively, D is TRBD1 (6 bases). Germline CDR1 and CDR2: DFQATT and SNEGSKA (reference sequence). The CDR3 is 16 amino acids. V was trimmed by 1 base and J by 1 base, leaving 13 bases between them.

This chain uses TRBV5-6 with TRBJ1-1; D might be TRBD1 (6 bases). Germline CDR1 and CDR2: SGHDT and YYEEEE. This CDR3 has 16 residues. The V and J ends lost 3 bases and 1 base respectively, with 16 bases between them. CDR3 DNA: TGTGCCAGCAGCTCTAGCCTACAGGGTAGGAACACTGAAGCTTTCTTT. It specifies CASSSSLQGRNTEAFF.

This clonotype has more than one count but fewer than ten. The gene calls are TRBV12-3 or TRBV12-4 and TRBJ1-1; no clear D. V gave up 0 bases and J gave up 5 bases, with 13 bases separating them. The CDR3 extends over 15 amino acids. The CDR3 DNA follows: TGTGCCAGCAGTTTAGCGGGCAGGTATGGTACTGAAGCTTTCTTT. Its protein product is CASSLAGRYGTEAFF.

On this clonotype itself: At one end the junction does not follow the germline gene, possibly because of a read error. The chain carries TRBV2 and TRBJ2-2; D is uncertain. Germline CDR1 reads SNHLY; CDR2 reads FYNNEI. The CDR3 is 15 amino acids. CDR3: CASSHSAVNTGELFF. The CDR3 DNA reads TGCGCCAGCAGCCACAGTGCAGTTAACACCGGGGAGCTGTTTTTT.

This clonotype appeared many times. This chain joins TRBV12-3 or TRBV12-4 and TRBJ1-1; maybe TRBD1 (6 bases). This CDR3 spans 15 amino acids. The V gene lost 7 bases and the J gene lost 0 bases, with 15 bases spanning the gap. The CDR3, as DNA: TGTGCCAGCACCCTTGTAGGGGGACTGAACACTGAAGCTTTCTTT. It translates to CASTLVGGLNTEAFF.

This clonotype was seen once. The chain joins TRBV5-1 to TRBJ1-5; a weak D match, TRBD1 (6 bases). Germline V gene sequence: CDR1 SGHRS, CDR2 YFSETQ. Trimming removed 4 bases from V and 2 bases from J, with 13 bases in between. This CDR3 region has 15 residues. The CDR3 region has the DNA TGCGCCAGCAGCCTACTCCCAGGGGGCAATCAGCCCCAGCATTTT. It translates to CASSLLPGGNQPQHF. The whole variable domain, remainder taken from reference TRBV5-1 and TRBJ1-5, is KAGVTQTPRYLIKTRGQQVTLSCSPISGHRSVSWYQQTPGQGLQFLFEYFSETQRNKGNFPGRFSGRQFSNSRSEMNVSTLELGDSALYLCASSLLPGGNQPQHFGDGTRLSIL.

This clonotype was counted at least ten times. The chain recombines TRBV2 with TRBJ1-1; 9 bases agree with TRBD1. V was pared by 6 bases and J by 7 bases, with 9 bases of the junction left unmatched. The CDR3 has 14 residues. The germline CDR1 and CDR2 sequences are SNHLY and FYNNEI. CDR3 sequence reads: CASRKDRGGIEAFF. The CDR3 DNA reads TGTGCCAGCAGGAAGGACAGGGGAGGTATTGAAGCTTTCTTT.

This clonotype was counted ten times or more. The V and J genes are TRBV7-4 and TRBJ1-5; D is possibly TRBD1 (5 bases). Trimming cost V 5 bases and J 0 bases, with 20 bases left between them. CDR3 size: 18 residues. CDR1 is SGHVT and CDR2 is SQSDAQ in the germline V gene. The DNA for the CDR3 is TGTGCCAGCAGCCGCTCCGGGACGGACCCATATAGCAATCAGCCCCAGCATTTT. This gives the protein CASSRSGTDPYSNQPQHF.

This clonotype was seen more than once but under ten times. The genes are TRBV11-2 and TRBJ1-6, with 7 bases fitting TRBD1. Trimming took 1 base from V and 2 from J; bases not matched to a gene: 5. In germline, CDR1 is SGHAT, CDR2 FQNNGV. The CDR3 has 17 residues. CDR3: CASSLVWTGPYNSPLHF. In DNA form, the CDR3 reads TGTGCCAGCAGCTTAGTATGGACAGGTCCCTATAATTCACCCCTCCACTTT.

This clonotype has at least ten counts. The gene calls are TRBV13 and TRBJ1-2, with D uncertain. This CDR3 spans 12 amino acids. Per the germline V gene, CDR1 is PRHDT and CDR2 is FYEKMQ (reference sequence). Trimming stripped 3 bases from V and 8 bases from J, with 10 bases between. CDR3 amino acids: CASSFTDQGYTF. In DNA, the CDR3 is TGTGCCAGCAGCTTTACGGACCAGGGCTACACCTTC.

The sample holds many counts of this clonotype. The chain carries TRBV3-1 and TRBJ2-7, with D possibly matching TRBD2 (6 bases). The V and J ends lost 4 bases and 6 bases respectively, with 16 bases between them. CDR3 length: 14 residues. The germline CDR1 and CDR2 sequences are LGHDT and YNNKEL (reference sequence). The CDR3 is CASSPQMEGSEQYF. The DNA for the CDR3 is TGTGCCAGCAGCCCCCAAATGGAGGGAAGCGAGCAGTACTTC.